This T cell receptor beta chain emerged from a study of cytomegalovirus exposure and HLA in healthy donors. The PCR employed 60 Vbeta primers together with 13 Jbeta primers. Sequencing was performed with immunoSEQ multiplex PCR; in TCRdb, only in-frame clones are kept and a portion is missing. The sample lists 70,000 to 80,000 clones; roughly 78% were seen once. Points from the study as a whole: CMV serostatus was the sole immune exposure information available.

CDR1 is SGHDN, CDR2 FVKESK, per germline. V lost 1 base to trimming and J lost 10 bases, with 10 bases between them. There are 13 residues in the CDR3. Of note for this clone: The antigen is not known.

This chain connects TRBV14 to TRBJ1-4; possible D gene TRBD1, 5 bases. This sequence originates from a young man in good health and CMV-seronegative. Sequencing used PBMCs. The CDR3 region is CASSQVLGGKLFF. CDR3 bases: TGTGCCAGCAGCCAAGTTTTGGGGGGAAAACTGTTTTTT.